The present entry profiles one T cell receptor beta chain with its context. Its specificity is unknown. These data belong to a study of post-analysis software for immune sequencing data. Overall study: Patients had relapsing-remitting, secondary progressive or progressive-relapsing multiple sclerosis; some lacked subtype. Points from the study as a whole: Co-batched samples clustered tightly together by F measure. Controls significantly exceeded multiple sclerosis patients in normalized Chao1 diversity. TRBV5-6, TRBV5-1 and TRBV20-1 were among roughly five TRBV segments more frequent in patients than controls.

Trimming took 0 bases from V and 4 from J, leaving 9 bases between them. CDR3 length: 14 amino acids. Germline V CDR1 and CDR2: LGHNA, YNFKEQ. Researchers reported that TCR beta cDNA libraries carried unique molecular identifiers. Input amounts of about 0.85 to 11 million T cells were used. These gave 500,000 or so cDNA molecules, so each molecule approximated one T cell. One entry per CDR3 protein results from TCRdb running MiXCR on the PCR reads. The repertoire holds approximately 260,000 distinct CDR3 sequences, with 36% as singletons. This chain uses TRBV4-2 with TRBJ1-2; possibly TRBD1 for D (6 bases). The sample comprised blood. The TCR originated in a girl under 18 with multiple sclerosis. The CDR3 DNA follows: TGTGCCAGCAGCCAAGATACAGGGACCTATGGCTACACCTTC. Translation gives CASSQDTGTYGYTF.